The source of this T cell receptor (beta chain) is a study of Ad26.COV2.S vaccination and SARS-CoV-2 variants. Regarding treatment: about 20 received Ad26.COV2.S at low or high dose, single or two shots; several received placebo; per-sample allocation not given. Sampling occurred on day 63 after the first vaccine or placebo injection. Donation came from an adult in Boston who was aged 18-55 years. The repertoire was sequenced with immunoSEQ multiplex PCR; TCRdb's copy has only in-frame clones and lacks some. This table holds some 340,000 clones, around four fifths found once. This CDR3 region has 17 residues. Germline assignment: CDR1 SGDLS and CDR2 YYNGEE. The ends were cut back, 0 bases at V and 0 bases at J, with 13 bases in the middle.

Sequenced material: peripheral blood, taken in a trial of Ad26.COV2.S vaccine versus placebo. The rearrangement links TRBV9 to TRBJ1-3; possible D gene TRBD1, 6 bases. The TCR sequence derives from a person between 18 and 65 years old who received the Ad26.COV2.S COVID-19 vaccine or a placebo. The CDR3, as DNA: TGTGCCAGCAGCGTAGATGGGGGCCTGAGCTCTGGAAACACCATATATTTT. Translating it yields CASSVDGGLSSGNTIYF. The variable domain in full, with the rest retrieved from reference TRBV9 and TRBJ1-3, is DSGVTQTPKHLITATGQRVTLRCSPRSGDLSVYWYQQSLDQGLQFLIQYYNGEERAKGNILERFSAQQFPDLHSELNLSSLELGDSALYFCASSVDGGLSSGNTIYFGEGSWLTVV.